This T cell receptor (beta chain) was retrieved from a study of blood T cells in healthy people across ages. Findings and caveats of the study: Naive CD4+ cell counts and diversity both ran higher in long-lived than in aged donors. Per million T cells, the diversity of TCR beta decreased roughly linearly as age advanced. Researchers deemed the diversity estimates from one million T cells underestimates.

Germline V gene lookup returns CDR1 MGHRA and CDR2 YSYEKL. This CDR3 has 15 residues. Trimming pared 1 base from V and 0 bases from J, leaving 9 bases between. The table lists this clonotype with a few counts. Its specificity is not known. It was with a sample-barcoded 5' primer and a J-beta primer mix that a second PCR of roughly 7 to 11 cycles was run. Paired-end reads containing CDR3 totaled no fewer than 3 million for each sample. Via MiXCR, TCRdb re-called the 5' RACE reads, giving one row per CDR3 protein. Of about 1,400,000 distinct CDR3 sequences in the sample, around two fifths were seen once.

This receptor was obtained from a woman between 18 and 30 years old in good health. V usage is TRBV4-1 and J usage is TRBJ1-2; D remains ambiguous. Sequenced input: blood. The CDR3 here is CASSQVFRTNYGYTF. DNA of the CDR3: TGCGCCAGCAGCCAAGTTTTTCGAACTAACTATGGCTACACCTTC.